This is a list of T cell receptor beta chains from one sample in a study of early T cells in non-severe SARS-CoV-2 infection. One entry per CDR3 protein results from TCRdb running MiXCR on the 5' RACE reads. The repertoire consists of some 71,000 distinct CDR3 sequences, with around 13% occurring once and the leading ten covering around 15%. The source material was whole blood. The receptors stem from an adult who was a healthcare worker with PCR-confirmed SARS-CoV-2 infection or an uninfected control (not recorded which). Both conserved end residues are trimmed from each CDR3. The order of the fields is V gene, J gene, CDR3 protein.

v_call: TRBV5-1
j_call: TRBJ1-3
cdr3_aa: ASSLAAENTIY

v_call: TRBV11-2
j_call: TRBJ1-6
cdr3_aa: ASSPVESPLH

v_call: TRBV6-2/TRBV6-3
j_call: TRBJ1-6
cdr3_aa: ASSYTTAYSPLH

v_call: TRBV9
j_call: TRBJ2-3
cdr3_aa: ASSVVTSTDTQY

v_call: TRBV20-1
j_call: TRBJ2-7
cdr3_aa: SANRDVSEQY

v_call: TRBV11-2
j_call: TRBJ2-7
cdr3_aa: ASSSTPSYEQY

v_call: TRBV7-8
j_call: TRBJ2-3
cdr3_aa: ASSRRTRDTQY

v_call: TRBV20-1
j_call: TRBJ2-7
cdr3_aa: SGGTAPGEQY

v_call: TRBV7-9
j_call: TRBJ2-7
cdr3_aa: ASSLTGTAYEQY

v_call: TRBV28
j_call: TRBJ1-5
cdr3_aa: ASSPQGSGNQPQH

v_call: TRBV11-1
j_call: TRBJ2-1
cdr3_aa: ASSLTRGNEQF

v_call: TRBV6-5
j_call: TRBJ1-3
cdr3_aa: ASSYIGVQY

v_call: TRBV5-1
j_call: TRBJ2-2
cdr3_aa: ASSLILDGELF

v_call: TRBV5-1
j_call: TRBJ1-6
cdr3_aa: ASSRLGGTGSPLH

v_call: TRBV9
j_call: TRBJ2-5
cdr3_aa: ASSSYREPIGETQY

v_call: TRBV4-1
j_call: TRBJ2-1
cdr3_aa: ASSPIAGGSYNEQF

v_call: TRBV7-2
j_call: TRBJ2-3
cdr3_aa: ASSLSWGRTDTQY

v_call: TRBV18
j_call: TRBJ1-3
cdr3_aa: ASSGEKTYYSGNTIY

v_call: TRBV7-9
j_call: TRBJ2-2
cdr3_aa: ASSLGGITTNTGELF

v_call: TRBV29-1
j_call: TRBJ2-1
cdr3_aa: SVAREGSYNEQF

v_call: TRBV12-3/TRBV12-4
j_call: TRBJ2-6
cdr3_aa: ASSPTGRLSGANVLT

v_call: TRBV10-3
j_call: TRBJ2-3
cdr3_aa: AIRQQTPDTQY

v_call: TRBV29-1
j_call: TRBJ2-1
cdr3_aa: SATVRQGLYNEQF

v_call: TRBV19
j_call: TRBJ2-3
cdr3_aa: ASSIRGLAGSTDTQY

v_call: TRBV6-1
j_call: TRBJ2-1
cdr3_aa: ASSVTGIAEQF

v_call: TRBV12-3/TRBV12-4
j_call: TRBJ2-1
cdr3_aa: ASSSGVSSYNEQF

v_call: TRBV29-1
j_call: TRBJ1-2
cdr3_aa: SGTIGDYGYT

v_call: TRBV30
j_call: TRBJ2-7
cdr3_aa: AWRGSSQSYEQY

v_call: TRBV12-3/TRBV12-4
j_call: TRBJ1-1
cdr3_aa: ASSSIRGRTEAF

v_call: TRBV15
j_call: TRBJ2-1
cdr3_aa: ATSRGTGAFYNEQF

v_call: TRBV7-8
j_call: TRBJ2-5
cdr3_aa: ASSTFRETQY